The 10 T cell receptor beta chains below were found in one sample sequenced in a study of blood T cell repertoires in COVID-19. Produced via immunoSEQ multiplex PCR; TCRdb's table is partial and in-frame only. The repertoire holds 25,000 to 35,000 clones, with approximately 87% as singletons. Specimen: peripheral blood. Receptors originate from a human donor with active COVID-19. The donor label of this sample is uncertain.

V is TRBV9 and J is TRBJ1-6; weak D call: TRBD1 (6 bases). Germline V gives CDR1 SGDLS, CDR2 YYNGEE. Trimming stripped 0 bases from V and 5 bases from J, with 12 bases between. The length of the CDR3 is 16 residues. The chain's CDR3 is CASSVAGGINNSPLHF. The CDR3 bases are TGTGCCAGCAGCGTAGCTGGGGGCATCAATAATTCACCCCTCCACTTT.

The CDR3, as DNA: TGTGCCAGCAGCCCAGCCGGGGGAGGGAGGGGCACAGATACGCAGTATTTT. Translation gives CASSPAGGGRGTDTQYF. This rearrangement joins TRBV11-3 to TRBJ2-3, with TRBD2 matching over 7 bases. This CDR3 is built from 17 residues. J gave up 1 base and V 5 bases, and 12 bases lay outside the gene matches. Germline assignment: CDR1 SGHNT and CDR2 YENEEA.

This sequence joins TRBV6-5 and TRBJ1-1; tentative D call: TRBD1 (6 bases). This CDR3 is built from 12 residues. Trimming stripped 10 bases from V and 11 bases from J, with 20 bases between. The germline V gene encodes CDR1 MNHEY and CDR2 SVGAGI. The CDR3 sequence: CATIGTPRWAFF. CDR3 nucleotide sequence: TGTGCCACCATAGGGACACCACGATGGGCTTTCTTT.

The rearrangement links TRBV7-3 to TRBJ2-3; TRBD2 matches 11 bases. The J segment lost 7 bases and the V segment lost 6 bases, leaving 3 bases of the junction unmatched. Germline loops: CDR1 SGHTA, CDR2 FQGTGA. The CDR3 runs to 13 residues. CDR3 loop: CASRTSGEHTQYF. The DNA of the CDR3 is TGTGCCAGCAGGACTAGCGGGGAGCATACGCAGTATTTT.

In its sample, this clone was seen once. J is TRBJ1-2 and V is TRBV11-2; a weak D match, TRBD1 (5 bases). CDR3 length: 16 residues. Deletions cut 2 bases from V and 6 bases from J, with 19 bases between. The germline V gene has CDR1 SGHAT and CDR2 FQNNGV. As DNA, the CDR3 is TGTGCCAGCAGCTTAAGGAAAATTGGAGGGACTGATGGCTACACCTTC. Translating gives CASSLRKIGGTDGYTF.

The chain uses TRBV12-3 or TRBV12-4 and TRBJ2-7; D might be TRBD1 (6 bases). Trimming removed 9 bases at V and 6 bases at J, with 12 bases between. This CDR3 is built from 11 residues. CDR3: CASSRGSEQYF. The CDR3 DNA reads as TGTGCCAGTTCGAGGGGGAGCGAGCAGTACTTC.

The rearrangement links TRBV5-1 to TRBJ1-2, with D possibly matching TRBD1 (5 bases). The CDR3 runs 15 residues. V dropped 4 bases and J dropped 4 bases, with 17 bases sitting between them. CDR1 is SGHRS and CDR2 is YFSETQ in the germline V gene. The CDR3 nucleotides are TGCGCCAGCAGCCCGGAGCCAGGGTTCGGCTATGGCTACACCTTC. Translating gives CASSPEPGFGYGYTF.

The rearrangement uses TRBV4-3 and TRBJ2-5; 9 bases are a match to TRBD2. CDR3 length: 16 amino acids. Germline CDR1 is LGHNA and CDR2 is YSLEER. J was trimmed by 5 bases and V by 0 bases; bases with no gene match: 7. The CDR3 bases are TGCGCCAGCAGCCAAGACTGGCGGGAGGGCGGGGAGACCCAGTACTTC. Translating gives CASSQDWREGGETQYF.

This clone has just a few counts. The DNA of the CDR3 is TGTGCCAGCAGTCAAAGTCCGGGACAGGGGGACGAGCAGTACTTC. It yields the protein CASSQSPGQGDEQYF. The rearrangement joins TRBV7-6 to TRBJ2-7; 11 nucleotides agree with TRBD1. Germline V gene lookup returns CDR1 SGHVS and CDR2 FNYEAQ. This CDR3 region has 15 residues. J lost 5 bases, V lost 6 bases, and 9 bases had no gene match. Based on the CDR3 plus reference TRBV7-6 and TRBJ2-7, the full variable domain is GAGVSQSPRYKVTKRGQDVALRCDPISGHVSLYWYRQALGQGPEFLTYFNYEAQQDKSGLPNDRFSAERPEGSISTLTIQRTEQRDSAMYRCASSQSPGQGDEQYFGPGTRLTVT.

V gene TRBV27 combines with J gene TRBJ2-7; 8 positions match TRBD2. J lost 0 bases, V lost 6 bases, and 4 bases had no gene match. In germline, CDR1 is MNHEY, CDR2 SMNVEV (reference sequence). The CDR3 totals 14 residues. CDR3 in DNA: TGTGCCAGCAGGGACGGGACTAGCTCCTACGAGCAGTACTTC. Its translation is CASRDGTSSYEQYF.